This T cell receptor beta chain was observed in a study of Graves' ophthalmopathy and Graves' hyperthyroidism. This CDR3 comprises 15 residues. Trimming cost V 5 bases and J 5 bases, with 18 bases left between them. CDR1 is LNHNV, CDR2 YYDKDF, per germline (reference sequence). The TCR beta CDR3 regions underwent amplification from RNA transcripts. Second-round multiplex PCR came after first-round RT-PCR with HTBI primers. One entry per CDR3 protein results from TCRdb running MiXCR on the multiplex PCR reads. The sample lists 1 million to 1.3 million distinct CDR3 sequences, less than 45% occurring once. Serum thyroxine and TRAb, along with clinical symptoms, thyroid ultrasound and orbital computed tomography, were what diagnosis relied on. Only a few counts were recorded for this clonotype.

The sample was peripheral blood or thyroid tissue (not recorded which). This rearrangement joins TRBV15 to TRBJ2-5; TRBD1 or TRBD2 may be the D gene (5 bases each). This sequence was found in an adult man with Graves' hyperthyroidism. The CDR3 is CATSSGPGNLETQYF. CDR3 bases: TGTGCCACCAGCTCGGGACCGGGAAATTTGGAGACCCAGTACTTC.